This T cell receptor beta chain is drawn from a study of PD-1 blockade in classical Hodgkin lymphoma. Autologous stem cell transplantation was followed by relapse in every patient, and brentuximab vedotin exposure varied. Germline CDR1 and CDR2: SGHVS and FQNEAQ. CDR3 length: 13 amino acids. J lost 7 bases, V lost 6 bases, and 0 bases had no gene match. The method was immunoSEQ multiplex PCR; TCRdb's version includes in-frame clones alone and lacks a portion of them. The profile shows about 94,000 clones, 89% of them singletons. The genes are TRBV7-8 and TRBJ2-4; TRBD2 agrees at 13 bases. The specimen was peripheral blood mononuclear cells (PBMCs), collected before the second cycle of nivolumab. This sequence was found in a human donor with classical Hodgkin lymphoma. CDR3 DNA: TGTGCCAGCAGGGGACTAGCGGGGAACATTCAGTACTTC. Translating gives CASRGLAGNIQYF.